Listed below are T cell receptor beta chains from one sample, sequenced in a study of T cells in localized non-small cell lung cancer. The repertoire was sequenced with immunoSEQ multiplex PCR; TCRdb's copy has only in-frame clones and lacks some. The sample has 45,000 to 55,000 clones; 77% are singletons. This specimen consisted of peripheral blood, obtained before any cancer treatment. Receptors were obtained from a man aged 40 to 69 with stage I squamous cell lung carcinoma. Both conserved end residues are part of each CDR3. Fields, in order: CDR3 protein, CDR3 DNA, V gene, clone size, J gene, D gene. The D gene is left open where the match is weak. Size values are once, few and many counts, or a class for expanded clones, and some rows have none.

CDR3 protein: CATSRVRGAPEQYF
CDR3 DNA: TGTGCCACCAGCAGAGTGAGAGGGGCTCCCGAGCAGTACTTC
V gene: TRBV15
clone size: -
J gene: TRBJ2-7
D gene: -

CDR3 protein: CASSPDRNYGYTF
CDR3 DNA: TGTGCCAGTAGTCCGGACAGGAACTATGGCTACACCTTC
V gene: TRBV19
clone size: few
J gene: TRBJ1-2
D gene: TRBD1

CDR3 protein: CASSSSVDTQYF
CDR3 DNA: TGTGCCAGCAGCTCAAGCGTAGATACGCAGTATTTT
V gene: TRBV11-2
clone size: -
J gene: TRBJ2-3
D gene: -

CDR3 protein: CASSLGGSISNQPQHF
CDR3 DNA: TGTGCCAGCAGCTTAGGGGGCTCAATTAGCAATCAGCCCCAGCATTTT
V gene: TRBV7-9
clone size: few
J gene: TRBJ1-5
D gene: -

CDR3 protein: CASKSGGAGEQFF
CDR3 DNA: TGTGCCAGCAAGAGCGGGGGGGCCGGTGAGCAGTTCTTC
V gene: TRBV2
clone size: -
J gene: TRBJ2-1
D gene: TRBD2

CDR3 protein: CASSQGGWKGANYGYTF
CDR3 DNA: TGCGCCAGCAGCCAAGGCGGTTGGAAGGGTGCTAACTATGGCTACACCTTC
V gene: TRBV4-1
clone size: -
J gene: TRBJ1-2
D gene: -

CDR3 protein: CASSEQGHNQPQHF
CDR3 DNA: TGTGCCAGCAGTGAACAGGGCCACAATCAGCCCCAGCATTTT
V gene: TRBV9
clone size: -
J gene: TRBJ1-5
D gene: -

CDR3 protein: CASSEPGTTYEQYF
CDR3 DNA: TGTGCCAGCAGTGAACCCGGGACAACCTACGAGCAGTACTTC
V gene: TRBV6-5
clone size: -
J gene: TRBJ2-7
D gene: -

CDR3 protein: CAAKAPAPGELFF
CDR3 DNA: TGTGCCGCAAAGGCACCCGCACCCGGGGAGCTGTTTTTT
V gene: TRBV6-5
clone size: -
J gene: TRBJ2-2
D gene: -

CDR3 protein: CASSKRQGNNYGYTF
CDR3 DNA: TGTGCCAGCAGTAAAAGACAGGGAAATAACTATGGCTACACCTTC
V gene: TRBV6-5
clone size: -
J gene: TRBJ1-2
D gene: TRBD1

CDR3 protein: CASSSGQHYRGAFF
CDR3 DNA: TGTGCCAGCAGCTCGGGACAGCACTACCGTGGAGCTTTCTTT
V gene: TRBV28
clone size: once
J gene: TRBJ1-1
D gene: TRBD1

CDR3 protein: CASSGGTGSFYEQYF
CDR3 DNA: TGTGCCAGCAGCGGGGGGACAGGCTCTTTCTACGAGCAGTACTTC
V gene: TRBV5-4
clone size: -
J gene: TRBJ2-7
D gene: TRBD1

CDR3 protein: CASRQGARETQYF
CDR3 DNA: TGCGCCAGCAGGCAAGGGGCACGAGAGACCCAGTACTTC
V gene: TRBV5-1
clone size: -
J gene: TRBJ2-5
D gene: -

CDR3 protein: CASSGPRIGYEQYF
CDR3 DNA: TGTGCCAGCAGTGGACCCAGGATCGGATACGAGCAGTACTTC
V gene: TRBV28
clone size: -
J gene: TRBJ2-7
D gene: -

CDR3 protein: CASSRGERVNNEKLFF
CDR3 DNA: TGTGCCAGCAGCCGGGGAGAGCGAGTAAATAATGAAAAACTGTTTTTT
V gene: TRBV14
clone size: -
J gene: TRBJ1-4
D gene: -

CDR3 protein: CASSVATLGDRVSGELFF
CDR3 DNA: TGTGCCAGCAGCGTAGCTACTTTGGGTGACAGGGTATCCGGGGAGCTGTTTTTT
V gene: TRBV9
clone size: -
J gene: TRBJ2-2
D gene: TRBD1